Given below is one T cell receptor (beta chain) in context. Original methodology: Counts of nucleated cells, estimated from reference gene primer amplification, were obtained. Clones were read by immunoSEQ multiplex PCR, and TCRdb kept only the in-frame ones, dropping some. V, J and clone size are those of that table, while D and trimming were read from the DNA. In the table there are about 380,000 clones, around 87% of which are singletons. These data come from a study of blood T cell repertoires in COVID-19. Across the study: Some COVID-19 samples were acute and others convalescent; all came from the United States, Italy and Spain. PBMCs, B-cell-depleted T cells, or T cells provided the cDNA or gDNA that made up the material.

The CDR3 is 15 residues long. Germline V gene lookup returns CDR1 MGHDK and CDR2 SYGVNS. V was pared by 6 bases and J by 4 bases, with 16 bases between. This sequence joins TRBV25-1 and TRBJ1-3; D might be TRBD1 (6 bases). The sequenced material came from peripheral blood. This receptor was taken from a man in his late teens or twenties with active or convalescent COVID-19. DNA for the CDR3: TGTGCCAGCAGCGAAGGGGGGGCGCGAGGAAACACCATATATTTT. The encoded protein is CASSEGGARGNTIYF.